The clone carrying this T cell receptor (beta chain) showed up just a few times. The antigen is unknown. V was shortened by 7 bases and J by 7 bases, with 11 bases between the two germline ends. CDR1 is MDHEN and CDR2 is SYDVKM in the germline V gene. This CDR3 is built from 13 residues. A distinct unique molecular identifier was carried by each TCR cDNA molecule. Each CDR3 protein gets one entry after TCRdb re-called the 5' RACE reads with MiXCR. The table lists some 120,000 distinct CDR3 sequences, more than 10% of them singletons, with 16% in the top ten. The data were obtained in a study of spatial heterogeneity in lung cancer. Study in general: Median follow-up for sequenced PBMC samples was roughly two years after resection, when such samples existed. Study observations and caveats: Ubiquitous, expanded tumor-derived TCRs were more frequently observed in blood at resection than at follow-up.

The sample's time point: blood at routine non-recurrence follow-up after resection. Sequencing covered unsorted whole RNA taken from tumor, nontumor lung or frozen PBMC. The receptor comes from a male donor with early-stage non-small cell lung cancer. The chain combines TRBV28 with TRBJ1-6; perhaps TRBD1 as D (6 bases). Sequencing used PBMCs, obtained at follow-up. The CDR3: CASIDRLNSPLHF. The CDR3 bases are TGTGCCAGCATTGACAGGCTGAATTCACCCCTCCACTTT.